This is a list of T cell receptor beta chains from one sample in a study of blood T cell repertoires in COVID-19. Produced via immunoSEQ multiplex PCR; TCRdb's table is partial and in-frame only. The sample has 250,000 to 300,000 clones; around 91% are singletons. Sequencing was carried out using peripheral blood. The receptors were gathered from a woman aged 55 to 70 with acute or convalescent COVID-19. The CDR3 runs from the conserved cysteine through the conserved F or W. The D gene is left open where the match is weak. Clone sizes are given selectively: once, few, many, or a class where the clone is expanded.

CDR3 DNA: TGCGCCAGCAGCCGGACAGGGGGCGACTATGGCTACACCTTC
CDR3 protein: CASSRTGGDYGYTF
clone size: -
V gene: TRBV5-1
D gene: TRBD1
J gene: TRBJ1-2

CDR3 DNA: TGTGCCAGCAGCTTAGAATCGGCGGGGGGGGCCGGGGAGCTGTTTTTT
CDR3 protein: CASSLESAGGAGELFF
clone size: -
V gene: TRBV7-6
D gene: TRBD2
J gene: TRBJ2-2

CDR3 DNA: TGTGCCAGCAGTCTAGCCGGGACAGCTAACACCGGGGAGCTGTTTTTT
CDR3 protein: CASSLAGTANTGELFF
clone size: once
V gene: TRBV28
D gene: TRBD1
J gene: TRBJ2-2

CDR3 DNA: TGTGCCAGCGAACAGGGTAGACACAGAGATACGCAGTATTTT
CDR3 protein: CASEQGRHRDTQYF
clone size: -
V gene: TRBV28
D gene: -
J gene: TRBJ2-3

CDR3 DNA: TGTGCCAGCAGCTTAGGACTCACCAGCAATCAGCCCCAGCATTTT
CDR3 protein: CASSLGLTSNQPQHF
clone size: -
V gene: TRBV11-2
D gene: -
J gene: TRBJ1-5

CDR3 DNA: TGTGCCAGCTCACTTGTAGGGACAGTTAACACTGAAACTTTCTTT
CDR3 protein: CASSLVGTVNTETFF
clone size: -
V gene: TRBV18
D gene: TRBD1
J gene: TRBJ1-1

CDR3 DNA: TGTGCCATCAGTGGGGGACTCTACGAGCAGTACTTC
CDR3 protein: CAISGGLYEQYF
clone size: -
V gene: TRBV10-3
D gene: -
J gene: TRBJ2-7

CDR3 DNA: TGTGCCAGCAGTCCTGAGACAGGGGCCGAGAACACTGAAGCTTTCTTT
CDR3 protein: CASSPETGAENTEAFF
clone size: -
V gene: TRBV27
D gene: TRBD1
J gene: TRBJ1-1

CDR3 DNA: TGTGCCAGCAGCTCCTCTGCTAGCGATAGCACAGATACGCAGTATTTT
CDR3 protein: CASSSSASDSTDTQYF
clone size: -
V gene: TRBV7-3
D gene: -
J gene: TRBJ2-3

CDR3 DNA: TGTGCCAGCACCAATGGGGGGGCCGCTAACTATGGCTACACCTTC
CDR3 protein: CASTNGGAANYGYTF
clone size: once
V gene: TRBV7-9
D gene: -
J gene: TRBJ1-2

CDR3 DNA: TGTGCCAGTCCAAGCCGGGTTCCCTCCTACGAGCAGTACTTC
CDR3 protein: CASPSRVPSYEQYF
clone size: -
V gene: TRBV14
D gene: -
J gene: TRBJ2-7

CDR3 DNA: TGTGCCAGCAGCTCGCCCGGGACAGGGAAGTTCTACGAGCAGTACTTC
CDR3 protein: CASSSPGTGKFYEQYF
clone size: -
V gene: TRBV7-2
D gene: TRBD1
J gene: TRBJ2-7

CDR3 DNA: TGTGCCAGCAGTTACTCGACAGGGGACTATGGCTACACCTTC
CDR3 protein: CASSYSTGDYGYTF
clone size: -
V gene: TRBV6-5
D gene: TRBD1
J gene: TRBJ1-2

CDR3 DNA: TGCGCCAGCAGCAGGACAGGGTCTAATGAAAAACTGTTTTTT
CDR3 protein: CASSRTGSNEKLFF
clone size: -
V gene: TRBV5-1
D gene: TRBD1
J gene: TRBJ1-4

CDR3 DNA: TGTGCCAGCAGCCGAATGGGGGGGCGGAGCACAGATACGCAGTATTTT
CDR3 protein: CASSRMGGRSTDTQYF
clone size: -
V gene: TRBV3-1/TRBV3-2
D gene: -
J gene: TRBJ2-3

CDR3 DNA: TGTGCCAGCAGCAGAACTAGCACAGATACGCAGTATTTT
CDR3 protein: CASSRTSTDTQYF
clone size: -
V gene: TRBV7-8
D gene: -
J gene: TRBJ2-3

CDR3 DNA: TGTGCCAGCAGTTCCTACACTGAAGCTTTCTTT
CDR3 protein: CASSSYTEAFF
clone size: -
V gene: TRBV28
D gene: -
J gene: TRBJ1-1

CDR3 DNA: TGTGCCAGCAGGAGGGACAGTATGAACACTGAAGCTTTCTTT
CDR3 protein: CASRRDSMNTEAFF
clone size: -
V gene: TRBV6-5
D gene: TRBD1
J gene: TRBJ1-1

CDR3 DNA: TGTGCCAGCAGGGGGAGTCTTGGTGAGACCCAGTACTTC
CDR3 protein: CASRGSLGETQYF
clone size: -
V gene: TRBV6-5
D gene: -
J gene: TRBJ2-5

CDR3 DNA: TGTGCCAGCAGTTTATCGCGGGGAAAGAGGAATCAGCCCCAGCATTTT
CDR3 protein: CASSLSRGKRNQPQHF
clone size: -
V gene: TRBV27
D gene: -
J gene: TRBJ1-5

CDR3 DNA: TGTGCCAGCAGCCAAAAAGGGGGCATATGGGAAAAACTGTTTTTT
CDR3 protein: CASSQKGGIWEKLFF
clone size: -
V gene: TRBV3-1/TRBV3-2
D gene: TRBD1
J gene: TRBJ1-4

CDR3 DNA: TGTGCCAGCAGCGCCGGACAGGGGTTGCAGCCCCAGCATTTT
CDR3 protein: CASSAGQGLQPQHF
clone size: -
V gene: TRBV9
D gene: TRBD1
J gene: TRBJ1-5

CDR3 DNA: TGTGCCAGCAGCTTAGTGGGTAGGGGACTATCCAGAGGAGAGACCCAGTACTTC
CDR3 protein: CASSLVGRGLSRGETQYF
clone size: once
V gene: TRBV7-2
D gene: TRBD2
J gene: TRBJ2-5

CDR3 DNA: TGTGCCAGCAGCTTCGGAACCCAGGGGGCGGAGACCCAGTACTTC
CDR3 protein: CASSFGTQGAETQYF
clone size: -
V gene: TRBV7-8
D gene: TRBD1
J gene: TRBJ2-5

CDR3 DNA: TGTGCCAGCAGTGGACAGCCAAATCAGCCCCAGCATTTT
CDR3 protein: CASSGQPNQPQHF
clone size: -
V gene: TRBV2
D gene: -
J gene: TRBJ1-5

CDR3 DNA: TGTGCCAGCAGCGACAGGAACACCGGGGAGCTGTTTTTT
CDR3 protein: CASSDRNTGELFF
clone size: -
V gene: TRBV13
D gene: -
J gene: TRBJ2-2

CDR3 DNA: TGTGCCACCAGCAAGCCTCTAGCGGGAGAATCTCGGAATGAGCAGTTCTTC
CDR3 protein: CATSKPLAGESRNEQFF
clone size: -
V gene: TRBV15
D gene: TRBD2
J gene: TRBJ2-1

CDR3 DNA: TGTGCCAGCAGCGCTGGGACAGGGTTTAACACTGAAGCTTTCTTT
CDR3 protein: CASSAGTGFNTEAFF
clone size: -
V gene: TRBV9
D gene: TRBD1
J gene: TRBJ1-1

CDR3 DNA: TGCGCCAGCAGCTTGGGTCGACAGGGGGCGCGGACTGAAGCTTTCTTT
CDR3 protein: CASSLGRQGARTEAFF
clone size: -
V gene: TRBV5-1
D gene: TRBD1
J gene: TRBJ1-1

CDR3 DNA: TGTGCCAGCAGAGTTGACTTGCACTCTGGGGCCAACGTCCTGACTTTC
CDR3 protein: CASRVDLHSGANVLTF
clone size: once
V gene: TRBV5-4
D gene: -
J gene: TRBJ2-6

CDR3 DNA: TGTGCCAGCAGCTTTTTACGGGGGACTAATGAAAAACTGTTTTTT
CDR3 protein: CASSFLRGTNEKLFF
clone size: -
V gene: TRBV11-2
D gene: -
J gene: TRBJ1-4

CDR3 DNA: TGTGCCATCAGGAGCCAGGGACACTACGAGCAGTACTTC
CDR3 protein: CAIRSQGHYEQYF
clone size: once
V gene: TRBV10-3
D gene: -
J gene: TRBJ2-7

CDR3 DNA: TGTGCCAGCAGCGTAGGGACAGGGGGCCAAGAGACCCAGTACTTC
CDR3 protein: CASSVGTGGQETQYF
clone size: -
V gene: TRBV9
D gene: TRBD1
J gene: TRBJ2-5

CDR3 DNA: TGCGCCAGCAGCCACCGGACAGGGGGTGATACGAGCTCTGGAAACACCATATATTTT
CDR3 protein: CASSHRTGGDTSSGNTIYF
clone size: -
V gene: TRBV5-1
D gene: TRBD1
J gene: TRBJ1-3